The rows below give T cell receptor beta chains drawn from one sample of a study of lymphopenia after photon versus proton radiotherapy. The protocol was immunoSEQ multiplex PCR, while the TCRdb copy is restricted to in-frame clones and leaves out a portion. The sample consists of approximately 47,000 clones, around 86% of them appearing once. Sequencing used peripheral blood, obtained from a patient treated with photon-based radiotherapy. The receptors were gathered from a man between 40 and 49 years old with gastric cancer. CDR3s include the opening cysteine and the closing phenylalanine or tryptophan. Fields, in order: D gene, J gene, V gene, clone size, CDR3 DNA, CDR3 protein. D genes are given only for firm matches. Part of the rows lack a size; the others show once, few, many or a class for expanded clones.

D: -; J: TRBJ2-5; V: TRBV15; size: -; DNA: TGTGCCACCAGCACATCGACTAGACAAGAGACCCAGTACTTC; CDR3: CATSTSTRQETQYF
D: -; J: TRBJ2-5; V: TRBV11-2; size: -; DNA: TGTGCCAGCAGCTTGAGGGCAGCCCCTCTAGAGACCCAGTACTTC; CDR3: CASSLRAAPLETQYF
D: TRBD1; J: TRBJ2-7; V: TRBV10-3; size: -; DNA: TGTGCCATCAGTGAGTCGACAGGGCTGGGCGAGCAGTACTTC; CDR3: CAISESTGLGEQYF
D: -; J: TRBJ1-5; V: TRBV7-8; size: once; DNA: TGTGCCAGCAGCCGAAACGGGGACCCACACCAGCCCCAGCATTTT; CDR3: CASSRNGDPHQPQHF
D: -; J: TRBJ2-7; V: TRBV19; size: few; DNA: TGTGCCAGTAGTCACCCCCGTCGGGGGGCCGACGAGCAGTACTTC; CDR3: CASSHPRRGADEQYF
D: TRBD2; J: TRBJ2-3; V: TRBV30; size: -; DNA: TGTGCCTGGAAGGGACTAGCGCCCAGCACAGATACGCAGTATTTT; CDR3: CAWKGLAPSTDTQYF
D: -; J: TRBJ2-6; V: TRBV5-1; size: -; DNA: TGCGCCAGCAGCTTGGAGGGGGGTGATATAGTTGGGCTTCTCTCTGGGGCCAACGTCCTGACTTTC; CDR3: CASSLEGGDIVGLLSGANVLTF
D: -; J: TRBJ2-7; V: TRBV7-8; size: -; DNA: TGTGCCAGCAGCTTAGTAGGCCAGGGGTCCTACGAGCAGTACTTC; CDR3: CASSLVGQGSYEQYF
D: -; J: TRBJ1-1; V: TRBV7-8; size: -; DNA: TGTGCCAGCAGCTTAGAGGCAGGGATCGCCACTGAAGCTTTCTTT; CDR3: CASSLEAGIATEAFF
D: TRBD1; J: TRBJ1-5; V: TRBV19; size: -; DNA: TGTGCCAGTAGTATGGGACAGAGAAATCAGCCCCAGCATTTT; CDR3: CASSMGQRNQPQHF
D: -; J: TRBJ2-1; V: TRBV7-3; size: -; DNA: TGTGCCAGCAGCTTCCCATCCTACAATGAGCAGTTCTTC; CDR3: CASSFPSYNEQFF
D: TRBD1; J: TRBJ1-4; V: TRBV4-3; size: once; DNA: TGCGCCAGCAGCCAAGCGGCACAGGGGGCGATGGAAAAACTGTTTTTT; CDR3: CASSQAAQGAMEKLFF
D: -; J: TRBJ2-5; V: TRBV4-2; size: -; DNA: TGTGCCAGCAGCCCCCTCCTGGGGCAGGGAATCGGGACCCAGTACTTC; CDR3: CASSPLLGQGIGTQYF
D: TRBD2; J: TRBJ2-2; V: TRBV2; size: -; DNA: TGTGCCAGCAGGGAGGGACTAGCGGTGGGGGAGCTGTTTTTT; CDR3: CASREGLAVGELFF
D: -; J: TRBJ1-1; V: TRBV29-1; size: -; DNA: TGCAGCGTTGCGGGGGCGAACACTGAAGCTTTCTTT; CDR3: CSVAGANTEAFF
D: -; J: TRBJ2-3; V: TRBV5-5; size: -; DNA: TGTGCCAGCAGCCCTATGTCGGGGTCCGATACGCAGTATTTT; CDR3: CASSPMSGSDTQYF
D: -; J: TRBJ1-5; V: TRBV5-6; size: -; DNA: TGTGCCACCCAGAAAGCGGGGGCTAATCAGCCCCAGCATTTT; CDR3: CATQKAGANQPQHF
D: -; J: TRBJ2-3; V: TRBV5-4; size: -; DNA: TGTGCCAGCAGCTTGGGGGTTGACTTCACGGATACGCAGTATTTT; CDR3: CASSLGVDFTDTQYF
D: -; J: TRBJ2-6; V: TRBV4-2; size: -; DNA: TGTGCCAGCAGCCAAGATTTGAGAACCTCTGGGGCCAACGTCCTGACTTTC; CDR3: CASSQDLRTSGANVLTF
D: -; J: TRBJ1-6; V: TRBV27; size: -; DNA: TGTGCCAGCGGGCAACAGGGACGTTCACCCCTCCACTTT; CDR3: CASGQQGRSPLHF
D: -; J: TRBJ2-7; V: TRBV7-9; size: -; DNA: TGTGCCAGCAGCCGCCAGTCCTTTGGGGGCGAGCAGTACTTC; CDR3: CASSRQSFGGEQYF
D: -; J: TRBJ1-6; V: TRBV7-9; size: few; DNA: TGTGCCAGCAGCAACGAGGGCCTCAATTCACCCCTCCACTTT; CDR3: CASSNEGLNSPLHF
D: -; J: TRBJ1-1; V: TRBV6-6; size: -; DNA: TGTGCCAGCAGTTACCTCTCTGGCATTAACACTGAAGCTTTCTTT; CDR3: CASSYLSGINTEAFF
D: TRBD1; J: TRBJ1-2; V: TRBV5-4; size: once; DNA: TGTGCCAGCAGCCCGGACAGGACCACTAACTATGGCTACACCTTC; CDR3: CASSPDRTTNYGYTF
D: -; J: TRBJ1-3; V: TRBV29-1; size: once; DNA: TGCAGCGCTTCGAGTTCTGGAAACACCATATATTTT; CDR3: CSASSSGNTIYF
D: TRBD1; J: TRBJ1-5; V: TRBV18; size: -; DNA: TGTGCCAGCTCACTGTCCGGGACAGAAGGTCAGCCCCAGCATTTT; CDR3: CASSLSGTEGQPQHF
D: TRBD1; J: TRBJ1-1; V: TRBV5-4; size: once; DNA: TGTGCCAGCAGCACTAAGACAGGGGACACTGAAGCTTTCTTT; CDR3: CASSTKTGDTEAFF
D: -; J: TRBJ2-2; V: TRBV5-4; size: -; DNA: TGTGCCAGCAGCTCGAAGGGGGGGGCCGGGTCGAACACCGGGGAGCTGTTTTTT; CDR3: CASSSKGGAGSNTGELFF
D: -; J: TRBJ2-5; V: TRBV25-1; size: -; DNA: TGTGCCAGCAGATTGTACCAAGAGACCCAGTACTTC; CDR3: CASRLYQETQYF
D: -; J: TRBJ1-1; V: TRBV5-1; size: -; DNA: TGCGCCAGCAGCCCCGCGTCGGGTACCACTGAAGCTTTCTTT; CDR3: CASSPASGTTEAFF
D: TRBD1; J: TRBJ2-3; V: TRBV23-1; size: -; DNA: TGCGCCAGCAGTCATAGGACAGGGGGAACTACGCAGTATTTT; CDR3: CASSHRTGGTTQYF
D: TRBD2; J: TRBJ2-1; V: TRBV6-6; size: -; DNA: TGTGCCAGCAGTTACAGCGGGGGAAACAATGAGCAGTTCTTC; CDR3: CASSYSGGNNEQFF
D: TRBD1; J: TRBJ1-1; V: TRBV15; size: -; DNA: TGTGCCACCAGCAGAGATCAATGGGACAGACAAGCTTTCTTT; CDR3: CATSRDQWDRQAFF